This TCR beta chain was captured by sequencing in a study of beta chain features in type 1 diabetes. Broader study findings: Healthy donors had naive, central memory and Treg TCRB repertoires that appeared less similar than those seen among patients.

As to this clone: Antigen unknown.

Trimming left V 2 bases short and J 10 bases short, with 9 bases between. CDR3 length: 12 amino acids. Every isolated RNA sample was fully reverse transcribed, so sequencing captured expressed TCRB transcripts. The table came from immunoSEQ multiplex PCR; TCRdb's copy has only in-frame clones and leaves some out. The table lists 9,400 or so clones, 70% to 80% of them singletons. This sequence was found in a woman aged 18-29 years in good health. V is TRBV23-1 and J is TRBJ2-1, with D tentatively TRBD2 (5 bases). TRBV23-1 belongs to the ORF category, with a function that is uncertain. The sequenced sample was Tregs from blood. The CDR3 loop reads CASSQTSGEQFF. The CDR3 DNA reads TGCGCCAGCAGTCAAACTTCGGGGGAGCAGTTCTTC.